Sequencing of this T cell receptor beta chain was carried out in a study of blood T cells in healthy people across ages. About the study: Capturing about one barcoded beta molecule per two T cells was achieved by template switching.

Whole-study results and caveats: Estimates based on one million T cells were treated as lower bounds.

This clonotype was seen only a few times. Its specificity is not known. V was shortened by 1 base and J by 5 bases, with 12 bases between the two germline ends. Germline V gene lookup returns CDR1 MGHRA and CDR2 YSYEKL. CDR3 size: 15 residues. A second 7 to 11 cycle PCR used barcoded and J-beta primers. TCRdb ran MiXCR on the 5' RACE reads and lists one entry per CDR3 protein. The table includes about 1.4 million distinct CDR3 sequences, approximately 60% detected once. The chain combines TRBV4-1 with TRBJ2-1; tentatively, D is TRBD2 (5 bases). The source material was blood. This sequence originates from a man between 18 and 35 years old in good health. DNA of the CDR3: TGCGCCAGCAGCCAAGTTCGAGCGGTAGACAATGAGCAGTTCTTC. It codes for CASSQVRAVDNEQFF.